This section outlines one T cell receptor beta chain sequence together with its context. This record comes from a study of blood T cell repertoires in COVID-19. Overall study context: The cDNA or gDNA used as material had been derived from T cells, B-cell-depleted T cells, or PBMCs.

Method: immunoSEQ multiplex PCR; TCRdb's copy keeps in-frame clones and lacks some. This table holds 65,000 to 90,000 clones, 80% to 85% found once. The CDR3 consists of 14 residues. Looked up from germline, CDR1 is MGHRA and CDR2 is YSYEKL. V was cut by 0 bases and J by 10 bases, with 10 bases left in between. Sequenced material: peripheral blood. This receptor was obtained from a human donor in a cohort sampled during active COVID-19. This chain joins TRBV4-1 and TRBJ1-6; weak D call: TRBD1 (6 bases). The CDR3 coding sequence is TGCGCCAGCAGCCAAGACAGGGGTGGGTCACCCCTCCACTTT. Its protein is CASSQDRGGSPLHF.